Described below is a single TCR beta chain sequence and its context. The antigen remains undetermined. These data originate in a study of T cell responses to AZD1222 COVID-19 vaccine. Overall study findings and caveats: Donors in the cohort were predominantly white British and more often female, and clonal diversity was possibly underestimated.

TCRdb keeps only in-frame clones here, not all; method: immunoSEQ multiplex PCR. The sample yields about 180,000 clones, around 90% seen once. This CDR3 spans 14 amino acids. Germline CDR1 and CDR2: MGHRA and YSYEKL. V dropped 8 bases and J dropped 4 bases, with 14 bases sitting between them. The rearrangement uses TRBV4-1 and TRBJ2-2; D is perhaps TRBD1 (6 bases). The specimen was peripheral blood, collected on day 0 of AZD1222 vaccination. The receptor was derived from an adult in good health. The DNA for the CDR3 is TGCGCCAGCGCCCTGGGGGCAGCCACCGGGGAGCTGTTTTTT. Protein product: CASALGAATGELFF.